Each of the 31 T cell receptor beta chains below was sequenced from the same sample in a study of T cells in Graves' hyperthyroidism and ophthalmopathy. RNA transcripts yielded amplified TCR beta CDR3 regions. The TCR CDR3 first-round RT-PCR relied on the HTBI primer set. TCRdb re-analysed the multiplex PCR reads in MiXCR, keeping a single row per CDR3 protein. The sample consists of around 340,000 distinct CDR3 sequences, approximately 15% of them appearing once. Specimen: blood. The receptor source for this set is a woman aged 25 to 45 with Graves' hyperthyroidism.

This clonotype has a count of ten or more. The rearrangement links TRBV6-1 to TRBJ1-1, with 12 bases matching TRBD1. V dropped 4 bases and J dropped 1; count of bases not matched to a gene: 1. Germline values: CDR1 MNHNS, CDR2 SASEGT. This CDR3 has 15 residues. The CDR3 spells CASSAGQGANTEAFF. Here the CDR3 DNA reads TGTGCCAGCAGTGCGGGACAGGGGGCGAACACTGAAGCTTTCTTT.

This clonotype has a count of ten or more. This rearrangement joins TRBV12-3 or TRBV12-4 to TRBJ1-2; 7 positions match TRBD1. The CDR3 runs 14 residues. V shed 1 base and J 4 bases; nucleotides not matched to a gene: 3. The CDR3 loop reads CASSLGDRAYGYTF. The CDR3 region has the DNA TGTGCCAGCAGTTTAGGAGACAGGGCCTATGGCTACACCTTC.

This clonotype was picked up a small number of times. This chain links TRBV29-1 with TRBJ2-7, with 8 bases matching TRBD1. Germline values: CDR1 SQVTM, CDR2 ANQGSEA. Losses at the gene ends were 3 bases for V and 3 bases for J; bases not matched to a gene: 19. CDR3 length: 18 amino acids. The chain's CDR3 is CSVDGPGGSPAGIYEQYF. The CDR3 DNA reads TGCAGCGTTGACGGCCCAGGGGGCAGTCCTGCGGGTATCTACGAGCAGTACTTC.

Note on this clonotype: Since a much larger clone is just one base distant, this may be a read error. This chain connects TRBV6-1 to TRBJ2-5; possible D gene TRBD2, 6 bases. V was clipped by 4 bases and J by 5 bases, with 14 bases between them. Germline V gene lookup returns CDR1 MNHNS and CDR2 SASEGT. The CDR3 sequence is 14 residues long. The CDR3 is CASSAESRGETQYF. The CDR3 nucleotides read TGTGCCAGCAGTGCGGAAAGCCGGGGGGAGACCCAGTACTTC.

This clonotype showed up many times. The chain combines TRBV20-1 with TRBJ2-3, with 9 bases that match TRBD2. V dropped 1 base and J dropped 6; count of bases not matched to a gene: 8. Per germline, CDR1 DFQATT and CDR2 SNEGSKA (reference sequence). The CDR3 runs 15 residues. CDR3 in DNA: TGCAGTGCTAGAGCTGGGTCTAGCGGGGACGATACGCAGTATTTT. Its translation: CSARAGSSGDDTQYF.

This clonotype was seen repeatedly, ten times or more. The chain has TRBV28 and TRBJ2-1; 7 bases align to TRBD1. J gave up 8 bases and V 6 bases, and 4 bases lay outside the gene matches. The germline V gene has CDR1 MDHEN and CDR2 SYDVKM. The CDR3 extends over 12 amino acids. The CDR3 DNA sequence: TGTGCCAGCAGGCAGGGGGTTGATGAGCAGTTCTTC. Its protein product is CASRQGVDEQFF.

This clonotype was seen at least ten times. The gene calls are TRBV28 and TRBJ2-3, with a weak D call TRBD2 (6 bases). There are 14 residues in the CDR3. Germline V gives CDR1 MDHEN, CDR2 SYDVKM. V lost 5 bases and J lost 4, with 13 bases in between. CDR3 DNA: TGTGCCAGCAGTATACCGACTAGTTCAGATACGCAGTATTTT. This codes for CASSIPTSSDTQYF.

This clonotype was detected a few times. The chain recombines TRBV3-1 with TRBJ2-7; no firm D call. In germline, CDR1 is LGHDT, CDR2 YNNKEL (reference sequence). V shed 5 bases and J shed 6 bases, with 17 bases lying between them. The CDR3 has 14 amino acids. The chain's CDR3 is CASSTSTAWGEQYF. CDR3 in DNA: TGTGCCAGCAGCACCTCTACCGCATGGGGCGAGCAGTACTTC.

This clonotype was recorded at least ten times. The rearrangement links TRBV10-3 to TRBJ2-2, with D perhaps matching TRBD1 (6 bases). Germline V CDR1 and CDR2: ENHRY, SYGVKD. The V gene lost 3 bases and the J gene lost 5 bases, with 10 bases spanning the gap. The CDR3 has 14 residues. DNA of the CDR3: TGTGCCATCAGTGAATTGGGGGCAACCGGGGAGCTGTTTTTT. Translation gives CAISELGATGELFF.

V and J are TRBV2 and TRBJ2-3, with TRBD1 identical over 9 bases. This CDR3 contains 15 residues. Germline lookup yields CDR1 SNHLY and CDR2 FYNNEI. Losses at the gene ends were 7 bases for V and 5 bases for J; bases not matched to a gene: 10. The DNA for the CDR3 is TGTGCCAGCAAGAAAGGGACAGGGAGTGGAGATACGCAGTATTTT. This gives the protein CASKKGTGSGDTQYF.

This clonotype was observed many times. The CDR3 bases are TGTGCTAGTGGTTTGTCGATGTCTGAGCAGTACTTC. Protein sequence: CASGLSMSEQYF. The V gene is TRBV12-5, the J gene TRBJ2-7; D unresolved. V dropped 2 bases and J dropped 7 bases, with 9 bases sitting between them. CDR1 is LGHNT, CDR2 FRNRAP, per germline. The length of the CDR3 is 12 residues.

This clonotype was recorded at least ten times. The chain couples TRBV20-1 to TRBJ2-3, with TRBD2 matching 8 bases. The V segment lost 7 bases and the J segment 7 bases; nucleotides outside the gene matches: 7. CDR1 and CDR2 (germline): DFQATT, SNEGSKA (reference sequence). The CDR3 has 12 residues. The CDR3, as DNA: TGCAGTGGGACTAGCAGGATTAATACGCAGTATTTT. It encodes CSGTSRINTQYF.

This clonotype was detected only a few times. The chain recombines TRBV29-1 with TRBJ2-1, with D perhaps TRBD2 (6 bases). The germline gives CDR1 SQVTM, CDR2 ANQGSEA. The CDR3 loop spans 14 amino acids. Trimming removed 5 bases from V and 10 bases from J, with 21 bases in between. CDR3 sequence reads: CSVPDLEGPGEQFF. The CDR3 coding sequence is TGCAGCGTTCCGGACCTGGAGGGTCCTGGGGAGCAGTTCTTC.

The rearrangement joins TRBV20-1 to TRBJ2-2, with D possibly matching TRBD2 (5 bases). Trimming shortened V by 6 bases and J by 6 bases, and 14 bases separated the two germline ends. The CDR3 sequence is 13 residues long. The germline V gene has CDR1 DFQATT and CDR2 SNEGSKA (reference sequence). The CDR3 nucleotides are TGCAGTGCCCCACCCACTAGTGCCGGGGAGCTGTTTTTT. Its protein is CSAPPTSAGELFF.

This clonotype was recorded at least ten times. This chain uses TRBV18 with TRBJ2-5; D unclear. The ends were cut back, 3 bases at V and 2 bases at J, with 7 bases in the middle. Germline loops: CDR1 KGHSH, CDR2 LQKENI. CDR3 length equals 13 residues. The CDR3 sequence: CASSPNQQETQYF. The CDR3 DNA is TGTGCCAGCTCACCGAACCAGCAAGAGACCCAGTACTTC.

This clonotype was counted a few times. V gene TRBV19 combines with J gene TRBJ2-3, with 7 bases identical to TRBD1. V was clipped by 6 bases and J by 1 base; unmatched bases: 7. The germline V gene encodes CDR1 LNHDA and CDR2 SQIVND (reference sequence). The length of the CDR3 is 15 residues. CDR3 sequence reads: CASSRDQGGTDTQYF. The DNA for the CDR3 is TGTGCCAGTAGCAGGGACCAGGGGGGCACAGATACGCAGTATTTT.

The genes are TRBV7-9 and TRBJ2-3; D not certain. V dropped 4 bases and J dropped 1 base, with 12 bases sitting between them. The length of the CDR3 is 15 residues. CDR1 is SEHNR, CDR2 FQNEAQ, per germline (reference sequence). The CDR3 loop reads CASSSAELGTDTQYF. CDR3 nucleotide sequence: TGTGCCAGCAGCTCGGCGGAGCTGGGCACAGATACGCAGTATTTT.

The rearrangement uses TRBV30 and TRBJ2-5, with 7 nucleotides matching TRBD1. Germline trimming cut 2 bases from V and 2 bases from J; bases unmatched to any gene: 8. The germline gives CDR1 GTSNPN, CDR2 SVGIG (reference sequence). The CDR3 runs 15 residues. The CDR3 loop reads CAWSQTGSGQETQYF. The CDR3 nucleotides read TGTGCCTGGAGTCAGACAGGGAGTGGTCAAGAGACCCAGTACTTC.

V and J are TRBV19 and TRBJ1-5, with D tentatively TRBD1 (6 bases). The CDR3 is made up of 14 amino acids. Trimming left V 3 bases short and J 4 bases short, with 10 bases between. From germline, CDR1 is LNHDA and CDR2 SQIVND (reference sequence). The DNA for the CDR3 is TGTGCCAGTAGTATGATGAGGGGGAATCAGCCCCAGCATTTT. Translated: CASSMMRGNQPQHF.

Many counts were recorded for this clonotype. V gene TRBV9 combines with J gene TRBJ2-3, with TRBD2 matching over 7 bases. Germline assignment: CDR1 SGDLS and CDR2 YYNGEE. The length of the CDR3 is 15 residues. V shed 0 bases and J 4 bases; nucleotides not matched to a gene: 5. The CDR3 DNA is TGTGCCAGCAGCGTAGGGGTGGGAGGGGCAGATACGCAGTATTTT. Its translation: CASSVGVGGADTQYF.

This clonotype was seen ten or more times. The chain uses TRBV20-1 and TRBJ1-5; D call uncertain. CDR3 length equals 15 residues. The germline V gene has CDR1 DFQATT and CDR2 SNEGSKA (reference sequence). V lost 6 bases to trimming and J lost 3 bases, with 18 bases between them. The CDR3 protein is CSAPGRWGTNQPQHF. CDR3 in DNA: TGCAGTGCCCCCGGCAGGTGGGGAACCAATCAGCCCCAGCATTTT.

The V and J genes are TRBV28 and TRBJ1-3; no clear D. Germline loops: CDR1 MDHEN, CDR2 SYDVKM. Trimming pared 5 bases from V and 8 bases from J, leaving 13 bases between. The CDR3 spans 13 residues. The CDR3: CASSQGSKDTIYF. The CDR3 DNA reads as TGTGCCAGCAGTCAAGGGTCAAAGGACACCATATATTTT.

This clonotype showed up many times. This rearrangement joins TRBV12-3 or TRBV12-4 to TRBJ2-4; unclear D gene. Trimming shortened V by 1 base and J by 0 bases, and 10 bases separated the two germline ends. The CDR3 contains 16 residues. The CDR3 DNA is TGTGCCAGCAGTTTAGAGGCAGCACTAGCCAAAAACATTCAGTACTTC. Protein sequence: CASSLEAALAKNIQYF.

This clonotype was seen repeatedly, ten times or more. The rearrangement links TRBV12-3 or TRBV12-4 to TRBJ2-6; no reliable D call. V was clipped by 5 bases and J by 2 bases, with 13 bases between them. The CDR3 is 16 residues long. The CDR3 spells CASSPGWGAGANVLTF. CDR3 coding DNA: TGTGCCAGCAGTCCGGGTTGGGGTGCTGGGGCCAACGTCCTGACTTTC.

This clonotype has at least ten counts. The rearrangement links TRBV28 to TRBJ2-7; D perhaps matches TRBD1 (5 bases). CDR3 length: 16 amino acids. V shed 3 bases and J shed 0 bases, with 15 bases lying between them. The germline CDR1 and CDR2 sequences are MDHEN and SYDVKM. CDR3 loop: CASSFIRGGSSYEQYF. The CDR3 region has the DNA TGTGCCAGCAGTTTCATAAGGGGCGGCAGCTCCTACGAGCAGTACTTC.

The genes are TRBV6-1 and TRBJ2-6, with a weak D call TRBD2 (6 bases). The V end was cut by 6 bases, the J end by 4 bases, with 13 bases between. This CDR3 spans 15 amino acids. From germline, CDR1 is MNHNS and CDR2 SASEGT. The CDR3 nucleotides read TGTGCCAGCAGCCCTGGAGGGCTAGGGGCCAACGTCCTGACTTTC. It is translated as CASSPGGLGANVLTF.

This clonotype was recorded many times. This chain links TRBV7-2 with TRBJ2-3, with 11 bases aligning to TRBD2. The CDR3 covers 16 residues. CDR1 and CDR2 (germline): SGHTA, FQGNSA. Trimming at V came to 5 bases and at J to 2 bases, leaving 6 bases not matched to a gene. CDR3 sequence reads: CASSGRLAGPTDTQYF. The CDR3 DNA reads TGTGCCAGCAGCGGGCGACTAGCGGGACCCACAGATACGCAGTATTTT. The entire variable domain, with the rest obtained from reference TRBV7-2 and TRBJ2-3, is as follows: GAGVSQSPSNKVTEKGKDVELRCDPISGHTALYWYRQSLGQGLEFLIYFQGNSAPDKSGLPSDRFSAERTGGSVSTLTIQRTQQEDSAVYLCASSGRLAGPTDTQYFGPGTRLTVL.

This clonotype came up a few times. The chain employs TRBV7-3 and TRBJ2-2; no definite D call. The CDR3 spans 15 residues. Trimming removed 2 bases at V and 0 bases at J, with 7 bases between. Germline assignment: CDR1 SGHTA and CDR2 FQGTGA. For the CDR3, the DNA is TGTGCCAGCAGCTTAGACGGAACGAACACCGGGGAGCTGTTTTTT. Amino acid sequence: CASSLDGTNTGELFF.

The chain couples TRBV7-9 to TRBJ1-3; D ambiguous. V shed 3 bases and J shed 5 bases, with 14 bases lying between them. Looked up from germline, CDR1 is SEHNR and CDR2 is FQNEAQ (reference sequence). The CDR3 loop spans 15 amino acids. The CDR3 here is CASSFGTGDRNTIYF. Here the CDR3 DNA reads TGTGCCAGCAGCTTCGGCACCGGGGATCGAAACACCATATATTTT.

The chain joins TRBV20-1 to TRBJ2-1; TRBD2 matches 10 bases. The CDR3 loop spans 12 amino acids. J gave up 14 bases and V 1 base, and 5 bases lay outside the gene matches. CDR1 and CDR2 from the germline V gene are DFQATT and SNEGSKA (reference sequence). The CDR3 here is CSARGSGRGEFF. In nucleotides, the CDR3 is TGCAGTGCTAGAGGGAGCGGGAGGGGCGAGTTCTTC.

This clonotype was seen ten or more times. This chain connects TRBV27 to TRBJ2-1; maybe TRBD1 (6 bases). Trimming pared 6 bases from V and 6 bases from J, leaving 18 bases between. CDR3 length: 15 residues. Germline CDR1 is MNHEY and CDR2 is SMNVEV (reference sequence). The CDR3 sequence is CASRWTDHWGNEQFF. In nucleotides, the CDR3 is TGTGCCAGCAGATGGACAGACCACTGGGGCAATGAGCAGTTCTTC.